The 9 T cell receptor beta chains below were found in one sample sequenced in a study of T cell responses to AZD1222 COVID-19 vaccine. Sequencing was performed with immunoSEQ multiplex PCR; in TCRdb, only in-frame clones are kept and a portion is missing. The sample lists about 110,000 clones, roughly 90% occurring once. The input for sequencing was peripheral blood, taken 28 days after the second AZD1222 dose. The receptors were gathered from an adult who received the AZD1222 COVID-19 vaccine.

This sequence joins TRBV4-1 and TRBJ2-1; 8 bases map to TRBD1. J was trimmed by 7 bases and V by 2 bases; bases with no gene match: 7. This CDR3 has 15 amino acids. The germline gives CDR1 MGHRA, CDR2 YSYEKL. The CDR3 DNA follows: TGCGCCAGCAGCCAACCTGGACAGGGTAGGAATGAGCAGTTCTTC. Translated, it gives CASSQPGQGRNEQFF.

The V call is TRBV6-4, the J call TRBJ1-1; weak D call: TRBD1 (5 bases). Germline V gene data show CDR1 as MRHNA and CDR2 as SNTAGT. Between the trimmed V and J ends, which lost 6 bases and 1 base, there was a span of 12 bases. CDR3 size: 14 residues. CDR3 sequence: CASSPTGRNTEAFF. The CDR3 coding sequence is TGTGCCAGCAGCCCCACGGGACGGAACACTGAAGCTTTCTTT.

This sequence joins TRBV6-1 and TRBJ2-2; D is undetermined. This CDR3 contains 14 residues. Germline V lookup: CDR1 MNHNS, CDR2 SASEGT. The germline V and J ends were trimmed by 3 bases and 1 base, with 6 bases remaining between them. The CDR3 region is CASSEHWNTGELFF. DNA for the CDR3: TGTGCCAGCAGTGAGCACTGGAACACCGGGGAGCTGTTTTTT.

This chain uses TRBV7-2 with TRBJ1-3, with D unclear. Germline CDR1 is SGHTA and CDR2 is FQGNSA. The CDR3 runs 18 residues. V was pared by 1 base and J by 0 bases, with 16 bases between. In DNA form, the CDR3 reads TGTGCCAGCAGCTTAGAACCCCCCAGGTCAAGCTCTGGAAACACCATATATTTT. Residues: CASSLEPPRSSSGNTIYF.

This rearrangement joins TRBV4-1 to TRBJ1-2; D may be TRBD1 (6 bases). Germline CDR1 is MGHRA and CDR2 is YSYEKL. The V gene lost 4 bases and the J gene lost 2 bases, with 11 bases spanning the gap. This CDR3 is 14 amino acids long. The CDR3 DNA sequence: TGCGCCAGCAGCCCCCGGGACAAGAACTATGGCTACACCTTC. It is translated as CASSPRDKNYGYTF.

This CDR3 is CASSLGDVYGYTF. Here the CDR3 DNA reads TGTGCCAGCTCACTAGGGGACGTCTATGGCTACACCTTC. The rearrangement links TRBV18 to TRBJ1-2, with D possibly matching TRBD1 (5 bases). Trimming removed 4 bases from V and 4 bases from J, with 10 bases in between. The germline V gene has CDR1 KGHSH and CDR2 LQKENI. The CDR3 loop spans 13 amino acids.

CDR3 nucleotides: TGTGCCAGCAGTCCGTCGTTAGCGGGCAGGGGGGATGCTTTCTTT. Amino acid sequence: CASSPSLAGRGDAFF. V and J are TRBV6-5 and TRBJ1-1, with 7 positions matching TRBD1. Germline V lookup: CDR1 MNHEY, CDR2 SVGAGI. This CDR3 spans 15 amino acids. V lost 5 bases, J lost 11 bases, and 17 bases stayed unmatched.

In its sample, this clone was seen a few times. This rearrangement joins TRBV7-9 to TRBJ2-7, with D perhaps being TRBD1 or TRBD2 (6 bases each). The CDR3 sequence is 14 residues long. Trimming took 2 bases from V and 6 from J, leaving 14 bases between them. Per germline, CDR1 SEHNR and CDR2 FQNEAQ (reference sequence). In DNA form, the CDR3 reads TGTGCCAGCAGCTTACGCAGGACAGCGGGCGAGCAGTACTTC. This sequence encodes CASSLRRTAGEQYF.

The gene calls are TRBV7-8 and TRBJ1-2; D unclear. V was shortened by 5 bases and J by 8 bases, with 15 bases between the two germline ends. Germline CDR1 is SGHVS and CDR2 is FQNEAQ. CDR3 length: 13 amino acids. The DNA for the CDR3 is TGTGCCAGCAGCGCAAAAGGAACGGGGGGCTACACCTTC. Translating gives CASSAKGTGGYTF.